This T cell receptor beta chain was captured by sequencing in a study of metastatic and nonmetastatic thyroid tumors. On this clone: Its specificity is not known.

Findings of the study overall: Patients with malignant thyroid tumors reportedly had significantly higher TCR beta diversity than those with benign nodules, in blood and tumor.

Per the study methods: The authors used CDR3 differences across clinicopathological groups to build a distant-metastasis classifier for papillary thyroid cancer. TCRdb re-analyzed the PCR reads using MiXCR. The V and J calls were not made by the authors but by TCRdb's processing. The sample has under 50,000 clones, approximately 20% seen once; the top ten hold 3.8%. No patient received treatment before thyroid surgery. The germline V gene has CDR1 SGHRS and CDR2 YFSETQ. There are 14 residues in the CDR3. J was trimmed by 2 bases and V by 4 bases; bases with no gene match: 4. The clonotype comes from a male donor with papillary thyroid cancer or a benign thyroid nodule (not recorded which). Some clones in this sample may be carry-over from other donors' samples. The chain uses TRBV5-1 and TRBJ2-7; 9 bases map to TRBD1. Sequencing was done on a sample of blood. The CDR3 DNA reads as TGCGCCAGCAGCCTCCGGGACAGGGCCTACGAGCAGTACTTC. Protein product: CASSLRDRAYEQYF.